This T cell receptor (beta chain) was obtained from a study of vaccination effects on CD4 cells after COVID-19. As for this clone: What it binds is unknown.

Sequenced by immunoSEQ multiplex PCR; TCRdb stores in-frame clones only, minus some. Here the sample spans about 40,000 clones, approximately 70% being singletons. Broader study findings: Healthy vaccinees showed cross-reactivity with common cold coronaviruses in only 1 of 255 vaccine-induced clones.

Investigators separated out CD4+ T cells once approximately 9 days of culture had passed. Either the mRNA-1273 or the BNT162b2 vaccine was given to participants as two doses. The V and J ends lost 5 bases and 5 bases, in that order; junction bases with no gene match: 16. Germline assignment: CDR1 SGHRS and CDR2 YFSETQ. The CDR3 extends over 18 amino acids. The sequence was obtained from a human donor who received a COVID-19 vaccine. The genes are TRBV5-1 and TRBJ2-1; 10 bases match TRBD2. The sequenced sample was CD4+ T cells from PBMCs cultured without peptide, obtained after COVID-19 vaccination. This CDR3 is CASRFPGLASPTHNEQFF. Written as DNA, the CDR3 is TGCGCCAGCAGATTTCCGGGACTAGCGTCCCCCACGCACAATGAGCAGTTCTTC. The variable domain in full, with the rest retrieved from reference TRBV5-1 and TRBJ2-1, is KAGVTQTPRYLIKTRGQQVTLSCSPISGHRSVSWYQQTPGQGLQFLFEYFSETQRNKGNFPGRFSGRQFSNSRSEMNVSTLELGDSALYLCASRFPGLASPTHNEQFFGPGTRLTVL.